The rows below give T cell receptor beta chains drawn from one sample of a study of human T cells and chemical hapten exposure. TCRdb ran MiXCR on the RACE reads and lists one entry per CDR3 protein. The sample includes over 100,000 distinct CDR3 sequences, 11% seen only once; the top ten take approximately 2.5%. This specimen consisted of whole blood, obtained in connection with sensitization to the hapten diphenylcyclopropenone (DPC). Every receptor here comes from a woman in her 50s with alopecia areata. Some clones in this sample may be carry-over from other donors' samples. Both conserved end residues are part of each CDR3. Fields, in order: clone size, D gene, CDR3 length, V gene, J gene, CDR3 protein, CDR3 DNA. A D gene is named only where the DNA matches it firmly. Only part of the rows carry a size: once, few, many, or a class if the clone is expanded.

NA,NA,17,TRBV29-1,TRBJ2-1,CSVAGSGGPLSLNEQFF,TGCAGCGTCGCGGGGAGCGGCGGCCCACTGTCTCTCAATGAGCAGTTCTTC
NA,TRBD2,14,TRBV2,TRBJ2-3,CASIASGGSDTQYF,TGTGCCAGCATCGCTAGCGGGGGTTCAGATACGCAGTATTTT
NA,NA,14,TRBV19,TRBJ2-5,CASSMEGRGETQYF,TGTGCCAGTAGTATGGAGGGCAGGGGAGAGACCCAGTACTTC
few,NA,14,TRBV30,TRBJ2-3,CAWRRIPSTDTQYF,TGTGCCTGGAGACGGATCCCTAGCACAGATACGCAGTATTTT
few,NA,16,TRBV4-2,TRBJ1-6,CASSQVRLRGDSPLHF,TGTGCCAGCAGCCAAGTACGTCTGCGGGGGGACTCACCCCTCCACTTT
many,TRBD2,15,TRBV6-5,TRBJ2-5,CASSYQGLAGETQYF,TGTGCCAGCAGTTACCAGGGACTAGCTGGAGAGACCCAGTACTTC
many,TRBD2,13,TRBV6-5,TRBJ2-3,CASPSGYTDTQYF,TGTGCCAGCCCTAGCGGGTACACAGATACGCAGTATTTT
NA,NA,16,TRBV7-2,TRBJ1-6,CASSPRPSGVNSPLHF,TGTGCCAGCAGCCCCCGTCCCTCCGGTGTTAATTCACCCCTCCACTTT
few,TRBD2,17,TRBV28,TRBJ2-7,CASSSRRSGRGLYEQYF,TGTGCCAGCAGTTCCCGGCGGAGCGGGAGAGGTCTTTACGAGCAGTACTTC
many,NA,14,TRBV7-9,TRBJ2-2,CASSLVATAGELFF,TGTGCCAGCAGCTTAGTCGCTACTGCCGGGGAGCTGTTTTTT
NA,NA,15,TRBV12-3/TRBV12-4,TRBJ1-1,CASSSLMGPNTEAFF,TGTGCCAGCAGTTCCCTAATGGGACCTAACACTGAAGCTTTCTTT
few,NA,13,TRBV27,TRBJ1-1,CASSLAGANEAFF,TGTGCCAGCAGTTTAGCGGGGGCCAATGAAGCTTTCTTT
NA,TRBD1,13,TRBV6-5,TRBJ1-4,CASRVRQGEKLFF,TGTGCCAGCAGGGTTCGACAGGGTGAAAAACTGTTTTTT
NA,TRBD1,14,TRBV15,TRBJ1-4,CATSPDRINEKLFF,TGTGCCACCAGTCCGGACAGGATTAATGAAAAACTGTTTTTT
many,NA,11,TRBV6-1,TRBJ2-5,CASRVGETQYF,TGTGCCAGCAGGGTCGGGGAGACCCAGTACTTC
few,TRBD1,18,TRBV9,TRBJ1-6,CASSVGQGPLTYNSPLHF,TGTGCCAGCAGCGTAGGACAGGGGCCCCTCACGTATAATTCACCCCTCCACTTT
NA,TRBD1,13,TRBV20-1,TRBJ1-2,CSAAPGQGAGYTF,TGCAGTGCTGCCCCAGGACAGGGCGCTGGCTACACCTTC
NA,NA,15,TRBV6-5,TRBJ2-7,CASSYSTGPTYEQYF,TGTGCCAGCAGTTACTCGACAGGCCCCACCTACGAGCAGTACTTC
NA,NA,15,TRBV7-2,TRBJ1-1,CASSLGPIRPTEAFF,TGTGCCAGCAGCTTGGGTCCGATCAGGCCCACTGAAGCTTTCTTT
few,NA,14,TRBV2,TRBJ2-3,CAGMGVFSTDTQYF,TGTGCCGGGATGGGGGTCTTTAGCACAGATACGCAGTATTTT
few,NA,13,TRBV6-5,TRBJ1-5,CASSTGAYQPQHF,TGTGCCAGCAGTACGGGCGCGTATCAGCCCCAGCATTTT
NA,NA,17,TRBV18,TRBJ1-5,CASSPLPPQGSNQPQHF,TGTGCCAGCTCACCACTCCCCCCGCAGGGTAGCAATCAGCCCCAGCATTTT